This T cell receptor beta chain was sequenced in a study of T cells in Graves' hyperthyroidism and ophthalmopathy. Graves' hyperthyroidism qualified as stable when ophthalmopathy did not progress within 18 months. This clonotype was seen more than once but under ten times. RNA transcripts were the template for amplifying TCR beta CDR3 regions. HTBI primers were the set used in a first-round RT-PCR of the TCR CDR3. MiXCR was run by TCRdb on the multiplex PCR reads, yielding one entry per CDR3 protein. The table records roughly 750,000 distinct CDR3 sequences, roughly 15% of them present only once. CDR1 is MNHEY and CDR2 is SVGAGI in the germline V gene. Deletions cut 2 bases from V and 0 bases from J, with 9 bases between. This CDR3 is 15 amino acids long.

Sample: blood. The origin of this receptor is a man between 18 and 29 years old with Graves' hyperthyroidism. The chain uses TRBV6-5 and TRBJ2-3; D is unclear. The CDR3: CASSYRASSTDTQYF. CDR3 DNA: TGTGCCAGCAGTTACCGAGCGTCTAGCACAGATACGCAGTATTTT.